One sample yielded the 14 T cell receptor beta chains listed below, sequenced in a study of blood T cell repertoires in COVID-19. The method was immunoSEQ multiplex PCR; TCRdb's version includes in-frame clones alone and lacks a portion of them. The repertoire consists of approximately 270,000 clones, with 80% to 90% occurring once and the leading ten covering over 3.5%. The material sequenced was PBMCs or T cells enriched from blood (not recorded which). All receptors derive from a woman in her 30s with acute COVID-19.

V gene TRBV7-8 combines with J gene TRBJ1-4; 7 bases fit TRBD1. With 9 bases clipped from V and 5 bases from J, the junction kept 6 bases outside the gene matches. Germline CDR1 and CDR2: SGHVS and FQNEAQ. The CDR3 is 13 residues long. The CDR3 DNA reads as TGTGCCAGTCGTAGACAGGGCAATGAAAAACTGTTTTTT. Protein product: CASRRQGNEKLFF.

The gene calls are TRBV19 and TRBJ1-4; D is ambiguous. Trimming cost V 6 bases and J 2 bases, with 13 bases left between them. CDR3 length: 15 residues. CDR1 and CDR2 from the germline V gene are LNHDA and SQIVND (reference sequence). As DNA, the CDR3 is TGTGCCAGTAGGCCATTGTGGGCGACTAATGAAAAACTGTTTTTT. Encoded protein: CASRPLWATNEKLFF.

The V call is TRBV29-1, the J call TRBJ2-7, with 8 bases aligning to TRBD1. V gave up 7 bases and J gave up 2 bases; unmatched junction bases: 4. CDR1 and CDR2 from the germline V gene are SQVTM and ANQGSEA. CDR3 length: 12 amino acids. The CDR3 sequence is CSGKTGAYEQYF. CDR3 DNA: TGCAGCGGAAAGACAGGGGCCTACGAGCAGTACTTC.

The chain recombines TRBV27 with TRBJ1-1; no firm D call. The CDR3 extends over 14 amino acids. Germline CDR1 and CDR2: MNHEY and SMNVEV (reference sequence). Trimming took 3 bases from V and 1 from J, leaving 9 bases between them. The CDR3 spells CASSFSTQNTEAFF. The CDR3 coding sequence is TGTGCCAGCAGTTTTTCAACACAGAACACTGAAGCTTTCTTT.

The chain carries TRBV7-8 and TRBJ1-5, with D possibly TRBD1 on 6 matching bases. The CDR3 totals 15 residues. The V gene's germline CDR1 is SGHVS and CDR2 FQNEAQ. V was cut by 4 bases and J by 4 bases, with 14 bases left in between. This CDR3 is CASSYVGGGNQPQHF. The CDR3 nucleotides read TGTGCCAGCAGCTATGTAGGGGGGGGTAATCAGCCCCAGCATTTT.

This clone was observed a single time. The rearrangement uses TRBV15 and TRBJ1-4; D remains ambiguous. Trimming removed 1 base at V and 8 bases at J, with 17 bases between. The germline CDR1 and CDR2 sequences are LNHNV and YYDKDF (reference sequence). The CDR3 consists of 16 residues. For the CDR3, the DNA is TGTGCCACCAGCAGAGGAAACGGCCTATCGGGGGAAAAACTGTTTTTT. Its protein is CATSRGNGLSGEKLFF.

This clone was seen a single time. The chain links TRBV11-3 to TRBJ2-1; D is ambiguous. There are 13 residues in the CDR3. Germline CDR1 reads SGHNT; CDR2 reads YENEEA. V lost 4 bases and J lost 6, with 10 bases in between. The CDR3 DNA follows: TGTGCCAGCAGCTCTTCCTCAGTCAATGAGCAGTTCTTC. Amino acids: CASSSSSVNEQFF.

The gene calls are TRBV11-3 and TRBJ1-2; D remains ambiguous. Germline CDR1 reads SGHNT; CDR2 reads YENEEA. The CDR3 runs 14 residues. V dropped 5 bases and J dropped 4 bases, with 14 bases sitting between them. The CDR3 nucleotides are TGTGCCAGCAGCCCGAAGGGCCGGGGCTATGGCTACACCTTC. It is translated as CASSPKGRGYGYTF.

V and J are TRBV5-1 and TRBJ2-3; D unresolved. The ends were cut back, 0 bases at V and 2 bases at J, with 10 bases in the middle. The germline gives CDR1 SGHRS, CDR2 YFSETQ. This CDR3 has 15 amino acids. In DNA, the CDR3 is TGCGCCAGCAGCTTGGTCACTACGGCCACAGATACGCAGTATTTT. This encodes CASSLVTTATDTQYF.

The CDR3 spells CATSDPTGSDIQYF. In nucleotides, the CDR3 is TGTGCCACCAGTGATCCGACAGGGAGTGACATTCAGTACTTC. The V call is TRBV24-1, the J call TRBJ2-4; TRBD1 matches at 7 bases. The CDR3 is 14 residues long. Per the germline V gene, CDR1 is KGHDR and CDR2 is SFDVKD. Trimming at V came to 3 bases and at J to 8 bases, leaving 6 bases not matched to a gene.

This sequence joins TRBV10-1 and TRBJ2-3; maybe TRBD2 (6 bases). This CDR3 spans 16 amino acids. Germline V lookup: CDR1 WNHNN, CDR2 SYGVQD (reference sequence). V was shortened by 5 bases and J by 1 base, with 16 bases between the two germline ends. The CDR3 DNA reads TGCGCCAGCAGTCCAAGGCGGGCTAGCGGCACAGATACGCAGTATTTT. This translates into CASSPRRASGTDTQYF.

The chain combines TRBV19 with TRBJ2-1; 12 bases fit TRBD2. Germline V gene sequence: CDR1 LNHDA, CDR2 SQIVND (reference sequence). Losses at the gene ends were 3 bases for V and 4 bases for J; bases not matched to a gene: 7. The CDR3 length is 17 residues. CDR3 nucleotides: TGTGCCAGTAGTATTGACGCTAGCGGGAGGGTTTACAATGAGCAGTTCTTC. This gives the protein CASSIDASGRVYNEQFF.

The CDR3 nucleotides are TGCGCCAGCAGTCTAAGGACAGGGTTAACCCCCTACAATGAGCAGTTCTTC. Amino acids: CASSLRTGLTPYNEQFF. The J gene is TRBJ2-1, the V gene TRBV23-1; 8 positions match TRBD1. TRBV23-1 is identified as an open reading frame with a role that is uncertain. The CDR3 is made up of 17 amino acids. V was pared by 4 bases and J by 2 bases, with 10 bases of the junction left unmatched.

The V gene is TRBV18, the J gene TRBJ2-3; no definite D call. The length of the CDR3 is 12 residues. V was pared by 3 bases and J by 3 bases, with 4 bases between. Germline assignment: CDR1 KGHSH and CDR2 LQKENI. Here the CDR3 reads CASSPSTDTQYF. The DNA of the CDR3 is TGTGCCAGCTCACCTTCGACAGATACGCAGTATTTT. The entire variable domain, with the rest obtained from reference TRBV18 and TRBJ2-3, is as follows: NAGVMQNPRHLVRRRGQEARLRCSPMKGHSHVYWYRQLPEEGLKFMVYLQKENIIDESGMPKERFSAEFPKEGPSILRIQQVVRGDSAAYFCASSPSTDTQYFGPGTRLTVL.